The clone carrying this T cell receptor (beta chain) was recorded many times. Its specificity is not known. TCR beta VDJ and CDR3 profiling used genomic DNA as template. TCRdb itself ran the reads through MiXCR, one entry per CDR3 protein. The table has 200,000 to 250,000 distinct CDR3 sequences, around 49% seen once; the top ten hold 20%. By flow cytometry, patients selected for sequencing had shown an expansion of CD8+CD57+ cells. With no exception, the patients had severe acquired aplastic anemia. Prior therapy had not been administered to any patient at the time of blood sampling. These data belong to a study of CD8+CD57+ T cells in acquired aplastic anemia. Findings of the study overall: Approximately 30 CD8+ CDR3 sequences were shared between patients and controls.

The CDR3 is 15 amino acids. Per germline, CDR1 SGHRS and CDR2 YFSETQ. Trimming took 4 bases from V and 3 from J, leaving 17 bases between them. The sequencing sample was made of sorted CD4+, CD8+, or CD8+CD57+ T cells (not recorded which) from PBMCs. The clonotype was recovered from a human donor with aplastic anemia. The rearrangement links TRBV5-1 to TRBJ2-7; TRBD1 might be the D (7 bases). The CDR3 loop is CASSGGTVDNYEQYF. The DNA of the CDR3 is TGCGCCAGCAGCGGGGGGACAGTCGATAACTACGAGCAGTACTTC.